This T cell receptor beta chain was identified during a study of early T cells in non-severe SARS-CoV-2 infection. Study information: From unsorted whole blood, bulk RNA was sequenced, and the chains remained unpaired. Findings and caveats of the study: Comparison of clonotypes with VDJdb favored anti-spike CD8 responses while missing private and CD4 specificities.

Unique molecular identifier tags were affixed to discrete cDNA molecules. TCRdb itself ran the 5' RACE reads through MiXCR, one entry per CDR3 protein. The table shows some 71,000 distinct CDR3 sequences, with about 9% occurring only once. There are 14 residues in the CDR3. CDR1 and CDR2 (germline): LGHNA, YNFKEQ. V dropped 3 bases and J dropped 1 base, with 10 bases sitting between them. This clonotype was seen ten or more times. Its antigen is as yet unknown. The gene calls are TRBV4-2 and TRBJ2-7; D unclear. The material was whole blood, obtained at baseline. This TCR derives from an adult who was a healthcare worker with PCR-confirmed SARS-CoV-2 infection or an uninfected control (not recorded which). This CDR3 is CASSQGSRSYEQYF. Here the CDR3 DNA reads TGTGCCAGCAGCCAGGGCAGTCGGTCCTACGAGCAGTACTTC.